Only one count was recorded for the clone carrying this T cell receptor (beta chain). Its antigen is not identified. These data belong to a study of a mutant IDH1 vaccine in newly diagnosed glioma. Study background: Week 35 held visit V12, while week 47 held visit V13.

The data were produced by immunoSEQ multiplex PCR, yet TCRdb's version contains in-frame clones alone and is incomplete. The sample lists 30,000 to 40,000 clones; around 80% were seen once. Time point given: week 35, safety follow-up. Vaccinated patients received 300 ug of mutant IDH1 20-mer peptide per dose, with topical imiquimod. Per the germline V gene, CDR1 is SNHLY and CDR2 is FYNNEI. The CDR3 covers 17 residues. The ends were cut back, 6 bases at V and 3 bases at J, with 21 bases in the middle. The rearrangement links TRBV2 to TRBJ1-5; possibly TRBD1 for D (5 bases). This sample comprised PBMCs, obtained from a glioma patient whose treatment included an IDH1 peptide vaccine. The sequence was obtained from a man aged 40-50 years with glioma. Some clones in this sample may be carry-over from other donors' samples. This CDR3 is CASSGSSLGLSNQPQHF. CDR3 in DNA: TGTGCCAGCAGCGGGAGCTCACTGGGACTTTCCAATCAGCCCCAGCATTTT.